These 20 T cell receptor beta chains were all obtained from the same sample, sequenced in a study of blood T cell repertoires in COVID-19. Sequencing was performed with immunoSEQ multiplex PCR; in TCRdb, only in-frame clones are kept and a portion is missing. The table shows fewer than 200,000 clones, with about 87% occurring only once. Material: peripheral blood. The receptors come from a man in his 60s with acute or convalescent COVID-19.

The rearrangement uses TRBV5-1 and TRBJ2-5, with a weak D call TRBD1 (6 bases). The CDR3 is made up of 16 amino acids. V lost 3 bases and J lost 5, with 20 bases in between. The germline gives CDR1 SGHRS, CDR2 YFSETQ. The chain's CDR3 is CASSYYNRVGSETQYF. The CDR3 DNA reads as TGCGCCAGCAGCTACTATAACAGGGTTGGGTCCGAGACCCAGTACTTC.

The chain couples TRBV6-5 to TRBJ1-1; D might be TRBD1 (5 bases). Germline V gene data show CDR1 as MNHEY and CDR2 as SVGAGI. V lost 6 bases and J lost 2, with 10 bases in between. The CDR3 spans 13 residues. The CDR3 region is CASRQAANTEAFF. The DNA of the CDR3 is TGTGCCAGCAGACAGGCAGCAAACACTGAAGCTTTCTTT.

This chain joins TRBV5-1 and TRBJ2-1; D gene uncertain. CDR3 length equals 14 residues. V lost 1 base to trimming and J lost 6 bases, with 11 bases between them. CDR1 and CDR2 (germline): SGHRS, YFSETQ. CDR3 sequence (DNA): TGCGCCAGCAGCTTGCGCCCGCGGTCCAATGAGCAGTTCTTC. Its protein product is CASSLRPRSNEQFF.

The genes are TRBV5-5 and TRBJ1-4; 8 positions agree with TRBD1. Germline values: CDR1 SGHKS, CDR2 YYEKEE (reference sequence). The V segment lost 4 bases and the J segment 8 bases; nucleotides outside the gene matches: 13. The CDR3 contains 16 residues. This chain's CDR3 is CASSAWTGRLGEKLFF. The CDR3 bases are TGTGCCAGCAGCGCTTGGACAGGGCGTTTGGGGGAAAAACTGTTTTTT.

V gene TRBV7-8 combines with J gene TRBJ1-1; 7 bases agree with TRBD1. Germline V gives CDR1 SGHVS, CDR2 FQNEAQ. The CDR3 loop spans 13 amino acids. Trimming removed 4 bases from V and 3 bases from J; junction bases left unmatched: 2. The CDR3 loop is CASSYQGDTEAFF. CDR3 bases: TGTGCCAGCAGCTACCAGGGGGACACTGAAGCTTTCTTT.

This clone appeared a single time. This chain connects TRBV10-3 to TRBJ1-1; 10 bases fit TRBD1. With 6 bases clipped from V and 6 bases from J, the junction kept 7 bases outside the gene matches. From germline, CDR1 is ENHRY and CDR2 SYGVKD. The CDR3 runs to 14 residues. CDR3 in amino acids: CAIRGGQGVPEAFF. For the CDR3, the DNA is TGTGCCATCAGGGGTGGACAGGGGGTACCTGAAGCTTTCTTT.

The CDR3 is CASSYARGNQPQHF. The CDR3 bases are TGTGCCAGCAGTTACGCCAGGGGGAATCAGCCCCAGCATTTT. V usage is TRBV6-5 and J usage is TRBJ1-5; 7 bases map to TRBD1. V trimming: 2 bases; J trimming: 4 bases; junction bases outside the gene matches: 2. This CDR3 is built from 14 residues. Germline V gene data show CDR1 as MNHEY and CDR2 as SVGAGI.

The J gene is TRBJ2-5, the V gene TRBV3-1 (or the pseudogene TRBV3-2); 8 bases agree with TRBD2. The CDR3 totals 15 residues. Unmatched junction bases numbered 11, after V lost 8 bases and J lost 3 bases. Germline-derived CDR1 and CDR2 are LGHDT and YNNKEL (reference sequence). The CDR3 coding sequence is TGTGCCAGCGAGCACCCCCACGGGGGGGAAGAGACCCAGTACTTC. Amino acid sequence: CASEHPHGGEETQYF.

This rearrangement joins TRBV21-1 to TRBJ1-2; TRBD1 was called by the table and not checked on the DNA. TRBV21-1 is a recognized pseudogene. CDR3 length: 14 residues. Here the CDR3 reads CASSKGQGPYGYTF. CDR3 bases: TGTGCCAGCAGCAAAGGACAGGGGCCCTATGGCTACACCTTC.

The chain carries TRBV29-1 and TRBJ1-1; D gene ambiguous. V was shortened by 7 bases and J by 5 bases, with 20 bases between the two germline ends. The CDR3 sequence is 14 residues long. The germline gives CDR1 SQVTM, CDR2 ANQGSEA. CDR3 bases: TGCAGCGCCATCCCCGGCGGGTTTAGGACTGAAGCTTTCTTT. It encodes CSAIPGGFRTEAFF.

The gene calls are TRBV9 and TRBJ1-2, with 8 bases aligning to TRBD1. Looked up from germline, CDR1 is SGDLS and CDR2 is YYNGEE. The CDR3 is 14 amino acids. V trimming: 4 bases; J trimming: 0 bases; junction bases outside the gene matches: 2. CDR3 bases: TGTGCCAGCAGCCCGGGACAGGCTAACTATGGCTACACCTTC. Protein sequence: CASSPGQANYGYTF.

CDR3 sequence (DNA): TGTGCCAGCAGCTTTTCGGTTGGGGCGGCGAACACTGAAGCTTTCTTT. Translated: CASSFSVGAANTEAFF. This chain uses TRBV11-3 with TRBJ1-1, with D tentatively TRBD1 (5 bases). This CDR3 is built from 16 residues. The germline V gene encodes CDR1 SGHNT and CDR2 YENEEA. The V end was cut by 3 bases, the J end by 1 base, with 15 bases between.

The V gene is TRBV19, the J gene TRBJ1-5; D may be TRBD1 (5 bases). Trimming cost V 2 bases and J 1 base, with 12 bases left between them. This CDR3 is 16 amino acids long. Germline CDR1 reads LNHDA; CDR2 reads SQIVND (reference sequence). Here the CDR3 reads CASSIKVGVSNQPQHF. The CDR3 bases are TGTGCCAGTAGTATAAAGGTAGGGGTGAGCAATCAGCCCCAGCATTTT.

The rearrangement uses TRBV18 and TRBJ2-2, with D unresolved. The CDR3 has 13 residues. The V gene's germline CDR1 is KGHSH and CDR2 LQKENI. Trimming removed 3 bases at V and 6 bases at J, with 8 bases between. In DNA, the CDR3 is TGTGCCAGCTCACCCGTATTCGCCGGGGAGCTGTTTTTT. Protein product: CASSPVFAGELFF.

J is TRBJ1-2 and V is TRBV5-6; 7 bases are a match to TRBD1. J was trimmed by 2 bases and V by 5 bases; bases with no gene match: 6. The CDR3 length is 14 residues. Germline CDR1 and CDR2: SGHDT and YYEEEE. CDR3 nucleotide sequence: TGTGCCAGCAGTCCTCGGACAGGAAACTATGGCTACACCTTC. Protein product: CASSPRTGNYGYTF.

V is TRBV6-6 and J is TRBJ1-6; D is undetermined. Germline CDR1 reads MNHNY; CDR2 reads SVGAGI (reference sequence). This CDR3 has 15 amino acids. The ends were cut back, 2 bases at V and 2 bases at J, with 7 bases in the middle. In DNA form, the CDR3 reads TGTGCCAGCAGTTACAGGGAGGCCTATAATTCACCCCTCCACTTT. Translated: CASSYREAYNSPLHF.

This sequence joins TRBV27 and TRBJ2-3; TRBD2 agrees at 9 bases. V shed 2 bases and J 1 base; nucleotides not matched to a gene: 4. The CDR3 runs 16 residues. Germline values: CDR1 MNHEY, CDR2 SMNVEV (reference sequence). The CDR3 nucleotides read TGTGCCAGCAGTTTACCCCCTAGCGGGGGCACAGATACGCAGTATTTT. This sequence encodes CASSLPPSGGTDTQYF.

This chain uses TRBV19 with TRBJ1-1; D possibly corresponds to TRBD1 (6 bases). Germline-derived CDR1 and CDR2 are LNHDA and SQIVND (reference sequence). The CDR3 length is 15 residues. Trimming shortened V by 6 bases and J by 0 bases, and 14 bases separated the two germline ends. The CDR3 DNA follows: TGTGCCAGTAGCCTGGTACAGGGAATGAACACTGAAGCTTTCTTT. It is translated as CASSLVQGMNTEAFF.

The genes are TRBV27 and TRBJ1-2, with TRBD1 identical over 7 bases. Germline V gene lookup returns CDR1 MNHEY and CDR2 SMNVEV (reference sequence). This CDR3 is built from 14 residues. J gave up 6 bases and V 5 bases, and 9 bases lay outside the gene matches. The CDR3, as DNA: TGTGCCAGCAGTAAGGGGGCAATTTTAAATGGCTACACCTTC. Translating it yields CASSKGAILNGYTF.

The rearrangement joins TRBV25-1 to TRBJ2-1; 9 bases are shared with TRBD2. This CDR3 has 16 residues. Germline-derived CDR1 and CDR2 are MGHDK and SYGVNS. Trimming at V came to 6 bases and at J to 8 bases, leaving 14 bases not matched to a gene. The CDR3 loop is CASSVRLAVPRDEQFF. CDR3 nucleotides: TGTGCCAGCAGCGTCAGACTAGCGGTCCCGAGGGATGAGCAGTTCTTC.